The 27 T cell receptor beta chains reported below all come from one sample, sequenced in a study of cytomegalovirus exposure and HLA in healthy donors. The primer mix had 60 Vbeta and 13 Jbeta primers. The method was immunoSEQ multiplex PCR; TCRdb's version includes in-frame clones alone and lacks a portion of them. The data show around 100,000 clones, around 83% seen once. Sequencing was done on a sample of PBMCs. These TCRs come from a female donor in good health and CMV-seropositive.

The chain has TRBV6-4 and TRBJ2-6; 11 positions agree with TRBD1. V gave up 4 bases and J gave up 3 bases; unmatched junction bases: 8. The CDR3 runs to 18 residues. CDR1 is MRHNA and CDR2 is SNTAGT in the germline V gene. This CDR3 is CASSGTGQGAVGANVLTF. The CDR3 coding sequence is TGTGCCAGCAGTGGCACCGGACAGGGGGCGGTTGGGGCCAACGTCCTGACTTTC.

V usage is TRBV6-1 and J usage is TRBJ2-1; 7 bases match TRBD1. This CDR3 region has 14 residues. Germline CDR1 is MNHNS and CDR2 is SASEGT. V lost 6 bases to trimming and J lost 7 bases; unmatched junction nucleotides: 9. For the CDR3, the DNA is TGTGCCAGCAGCGTACACTCAGGGGGAAATGAGCAGTTCTTC. It specifies CASSVHSGGNEQFF.

A note on this clone: The junction differs from germline at one of its ends, possibly a read error. V is TRBV2 and J is TRBJ2-7; possible D gene TRBD1, 7 bases. Per germline, CDR1 SNHLY and CDR2 FYNNEI. The CDR3 consists of 13 residues. The DNA for the CDR3 is TGTGCCAGCAGTATAGGAGGGGGCTACGTGCAGTACTTC. It codes for CASSIGGGYVQYF.

In its sample, this clone was seen a few times. V is TRBV6-1 and J is TRBJ2-6; perhaps TRBD2 as D (6 bases). Germline V gene data show CDR1 as MNHNS and CDR2 as SASEGT. V was cut by 0 bases and J by 13 bases, with 13 bases left in between. The CDR3 has 14 residues. CDR3 loop: CASSEAGRLRVLTF. The DNA for the CDR3 is TGTGCCAGCAGTGAAGCCGGGAGACTAAGGGTCCTGACTTTC.

The rearrangement links TRBV4-1 to TRBJ1-4; D remains ambiguous. This CDR3 comprises 12 residues. V was trimmed by 2 bases and J by 8 bases, leaving 6 bases between them. CDR1 MGHRA and CDR2 YSYEKL come from the germline V gene. The CDR3 protein is CASSQPREKLFF. Written as DNA, the CDR3 is TGCGCCAGCAGCCAACCACGGGAAAAACTGTTTTTT.

The genes are TRBV29-1 and TRBJ2-7, with TRBD1 matching over 7 bases. J gave up 1 base and V 4 bases, and 16 bases lay outside the gene matches. The V gene's germline CDR1 is SQVTM and CDR2 ANQGSEA. The CDR3 is 17 residues long. The CDR3 DNA follows: TGCAGCGTTGTGCCAGCATCGACCCGGGGACAGTCCTACGAGCAGTACTTC. Protein: CSVVPASTRGQSYEQYF.

The chain's CDR3 is CASSPGTGADTQYF. The CDR3, as DNA: TGTGCCAGCAGTCCCGGGACAGGGGCAGATACGCAGTATTTT. J is TRBJ2-3 and V is TRBV6-4; 10 positions match TRBD1. The trim removed 5 bases at V and 4 bases at J, leaving 3 bases unmatched. From germline, CDR1 is MRHNA and CDR2 SNTAGT. The CDR3 covers 14 residues.

The chain combines TRBV6-1 with TRBJ2-7; D is ambiguous. The V end was cut by 2 bases, the J end by 6 bases, with 17 bases between. Germline CDR1 reads MNHNS; CDR2 reads SASEGT. The CDR3 totals 15 residues. CDR3 amino acids: CASSESGFGLSEQYF. The CDR3 DNA is TGTGCCAGCAGTGAATCCGGGTTCGGCCTGTCCGAGCAGTACTTC.

The V gene is TRBV14, the J gene TRBJ2-7; no reliable D call. The V end was cut by 5 bases, the J end by 3 bases, with 20 bases between. Germline V gene lookup returns CDR1 SGHDN and CDR2 FVKESK. CDR3 size: 16 residues. The CDR3 DNA reads as TGTGCCAGCAGCGTGGAAGTCAGGCCTCCTTACTACGAGCAGTACTTC. Residues: CASSVEVRPPYYEQYF.

The genes are TRBV5-1 and TRBJ2-5; tentatively, D is TRBD1 (5 bases). Matching the DNA end better, TRBJ2-7 makes the J call doubtful. This CDR3 comprises 14 residues. The germline CDR1 and CDR2 sequences are SGHRS and YFSETQ. The CDR3: CASSLAEGAYEQYF. Here the CDR3 DNA reads TGCGCCAGCAGCTTGGCGGAAGGGGCCTACGAGCAGTACTTC.

The V gene is TRBV5-1, the J gene TRBJ2-3; D is unclear. Germline V CDR1 and CDR2: SGHRS, YFSETQ. The CDR3 is made up of 12 amino acids. With 0 bases removed from V and 4 bases from J, the gap between germline ends came to 3 bases. CDR3 loop: CASSLGADTQYF. DNA of the CDR3: TGCGCCAGCAGCTTGGGCGCAGATACGCAGTATTTT.

The rearrangement uses TRBV19 and TRBJ1-2, with D maybe TRBD1 (5 bases). Germline V lookup: CDR1 LNHDA, CDR2 SQIVND (reference sequence). This CDR3 region has 13 residues. V was pared by 3 bases and J by 4 bases, with 9 bases between. CDR3 residues: CASSMGLSYGYTF. CDR3 DNA sequence: TGTGCCAGTAGTATGGGACTGAGCTATGGCTACACCTTC.

To note about this clone: The sample has other DNA sequences that encode this CDR3 too. The rearrangement uses TRBV18 and TRBJ2-7; the match to TRBD1 covers 8 bases. Germline-derived CDR1 and CDR2 are KGHSH and LQKENI. The CDR3 is made up of 14 amino acids. V was pared by 3 bases and J by 2 bases, with 3 bases of the junction left unmatched. The CDR3 DNA sequence: TGTGCCAGCTCACCCGGGACAGGCACCTACGAGCAGTACTTC. It specifies CASSPGTGTYEQYF.

This clone came up once. The J gene is TRBJ2-1, the V gene TRBV19, with TRBD2 matching over 7 bases. The CDR3 is made up of 15 amino acids. V lost 7 bases to trimming and J lost 1 base; unmatched junction nucleotides: 7. Germline CDR1 reads LNHDA; CDR2 reads SQIVND (reference sequence). The CDR3 coding sequence is TGTGCCAGTATCCCCTTCGGGGGGTCCTACAATGAGCAGTTCTTC. Its protein product is CASIPFGGSYNEQFF.

V is TRBV11-2 and J is TRBJ2-7; TRBD2 might be the D (5 bases). The CDR3 spans 15 residues. Germline V gene sequence: CDR1 SGHAT, CDR2 FQNNGV. V was clipped by 1 base and J by 1 base, with 11 bases between them. CDR3 nucleotide sequence: TGTGCCAGCAGCTTAGCTAGGGAGAATTCCTACGAGCAGTACTTC. It codes for CASSLARENSYEQYF.

The chain is built from TRBV5-4 and TRBJ2-7; D is perhaps TRBD2 (5 bases). The germline CDR1 and CDR2 sequences are SGHNT and YYREEE (reference sequence). CDR3 length: 15 residues. Trimming stripped 7 bases from V and 2 bases from J, with 19 bases between. The CDR3 DNA follows: TGTGCCAGCTGGGAGAACTCAGGAGGACCCTACGAGCAGTACTTC. Residues: CASWENSGGPYEQYF.

The rearrangement links TRBV19 to TRBJ1-5, with D possibly TRBD1 on 6 matching bases. Trimming stripped 11 bases from V and 0 bases from J, with 17 bases between. Germline-derived CDR1 and CDR2 are LNHDA and SQIVND (reference sequence). The CDR3 has 15 residues. Here the CDR3 reads CAGTPRGGSNQPQHF. DNA for the CDR3: TGTGCCGGTACCCCCAGGGGCGGTAGCAATCAGCCCCAGCATTTT.

This clone occurred once. The chain couples TRBV7-6 to TRBJ1-2; unclear D gene. The CDR3 is made up of 13 amino acids. Germline V gives CDR1 SGHVS, CDR2 FNYEAQ. The V end lost 1 base, the J end lost 4 bases, and 7 bases lay between the germline ends. This CDR3 reads CASSLDRSYGYTF. The CDR3 DNA is TGTGCCAGCAGCTTAGACCGGAGCTATGGCTACACCTTC.

This clone was recorded only once. The chain couples TRBV19 to TRBJ2-3; 8 bases align to TRBD2. With V trimmed by 4 bases and J by 0 bases, 6 bases remained unmatched. Germline CDR1 LNHDA, CDR2 SQIVND (reference sequence). The CDR3 contains 16 residues. CDR3 protein: CASSNPRGVSTDTQYF. The DNA for the CDR3 is TGTGCCAGTAGTAACCCGCGGGGGGTTAGCACAGATACGCAGTATTTT.

J is TRBJ1-1 and V is TRBV5-1, with D perhaps TRBD1 (5 bases). CDR1 and CDR2 from the germline V gene are SGHRS and YFSETQ. Trimming stripped 0 bases from V and 5 bases from J, with 11 bases between. The length of the CDR3 is 14 residues. CDR3 sequence reads: CASSLAGPETEAFF. The CDR3 DNA follows: TGCGCCAGCAGCTTGGCAGGGCCCGAGACTGAAGCTTTCTTT.

The gene calls are TRBV27 and TRBJ1-1; D gene uncertain. This CDR3 contains 15 residues. V shed 2 bases and J shed 7 bases, with 17 bases lying between them. The germline V gene has CDR1 MNHEY and CDR2 SMNVEV (reference sequence). CDR3: CASSLQGLGVGEAFF. CDR3 DNA: TGTGCCAGCAGTTTACAAGGACTGGGCGTTGGTGAAGCTTTCTTT.

V usage is TRBV2 and J usage is TRBJ1-1; D gene uncertain. V lost 1 base to trimming and J lost 2 bases, with 5 bases between them. The CDR3 loop spans 13 amino acids. Looked up from germline, CDR1 is SNHLY and CDR2 is FYNNEI. CDR3 bases: TGTGCCAGCAGTGAAGATGTAAACACTGAAGCTTTCTTT. This codes for CASSEDVNTEAFF.

The CDR3 nucleotides read TGTGCCACCAGCAGAGAATTAAGGGGCACTGAAGCTTTCTTT. It codes for CATSRELRGTEAFF. This chain uses TRBV15 with TRBJ1-1; D perhaps matches TRBD1 (5 bases). Germline V gene sequence: CDR1 LNHNV, CDR2 YYDKDF (reference sequence). V lost 0 bases, J lost 4 bases, and 9 bases lay in between. CDR3 length: 14 residues.

The chain employs TRBV19 and TRBJ1-1; D gene ambiguous. Germline loops: CDR1 LNHDA, CDR2 SQIVND (reference sequence). This CDR3 has 11 residues. Trimming took off 6 bases at V and 4 bases at J, with 6 bases between the two ends. The CDR3 reads CASSLSTEAFF. As DNA, the CDR3 is TGTGCCAGTAGCCTGAGCACTGAAGCTTTCTTT.

This clone has a handful of counts. The V and J genes are TRBV4-1 and TRBJ1-4; no definite D call. Germline values: CDR1 MGHRA, CDR2 YSYEKL. The CDR3 contains 12 residues. The V end was cut by 4 bases, the J end by 7 bases, with 7 bases between. The CDR3: CASSLHSEKLFF. In DNA form, the CDR3 reads TGCGCCAGCAGCCTTCACAGTGAAAAACTGTTTTTT.

The chain couples TRBV7-3 to TRBJ2-5; D gene uncertain. Germline-derived CDR1 and CDR2 are SGHTA and FQGTGA. The CDR3 has 13 residues. Trimming removed 1 base at V and 3 bases at J, with 6 bases between. The CDR3 DNA sequence: TGTGCCAGCAGCTTAAGCCGGGAAGAGACCCAGTACTTC. Protein: CASSLSREETQYF.

The chain has TRBV2 and TRBJ2-3, with D unresolved. The germline CDR1 and CDR2 sequences are SNHLY and FYNNEI. CDR3 length equals 11 residues. V lost 3 bases to trimming and J lost 10 bases, with 8 bases between them. DNA for the CDR3: TGTGCCAGCAGTGAGAGTTGTCCGCAGTATTTT. It is translated as CASSESCPQYF.